The source of this TCR beta chain is a study of blood T cells in healthy people across ages. General study findings and limits: Long-lived donors had more naive CD4+ cells and higher diversity than aged donors. Because donor CMV status was unknown, expanded clonotype changes were possibly confounded.

Extraction of total RNA produced a minimum of 5.5 micrograms from each sample. About this clonotype itself: What it binds is not known.

Next came a second PCR, run for roughly 6 to 11 cycles, which used a sample-barcoded 5' primer along with a J-beta primer mix. A template-switch adaptor containing 12 random nucleotides labeled each cDNA molecule. TCRdb ran MiXCR on the 5' RACE reads and lists one entry per CDR3 protein. Seen here are about 680,000 distinct CDR3 sequences, roughly 49% observed once, and the top ten hold around 32%. The sample was blood. The TCR sequence derives from a woman aged 55-70 years in good health.

The CDR3 region is CASSQELGIPAHNEQFF. CDR3 bases: TGCGCCAGCAGCCAAGAGCTTGGGATTCCCGCGCACAATGAGCAGTTCTTC. V and J are TRBV4-3 and TRBJ2-1; D unresolved. V was clipped by 0 bases and J by 5 bases, with 17 bases between them. Germline V lookup: CDR1 LGHNA, CDR2 YSLEER. The CDR3 length is 17 residues.